A single sample is the source of the 23 T cell receptor beta chains below, sequenced in a study of spatial heterogeneity in lung cancer. The time point here: sample taken at primary tumor resection. TCRdb redid the calling of the 5' RACE reads with MiXCR, one entry per CDR3 protein. The table has more than 80,000 distinct CDR3 sequences, roughly 12% seen once. Sample: PBMCs, taken at surgery. Source of these receptors: a male donor with early-stage non-small cell lung cancer.

This clonotype has only a few counts. Here the CDR3 reads CASSFDRGLDLDTQYF. The CDR3 region has the DNA TGTGCCAGCAGTTTCGACCGAGGACTAGATCTAGATACGCAGTATTTT. This sequence joins TRBV6-2 or TRBV6-3 and TRBJ2-3; 7 nucleotides line up with TRBD2. Per the germline V gene, CDR1 is MNHEY and CDR2 is SVGEGT. With V trimmed by 4 bases and J by 5 bases, 12 bases remained unmatched. The CDR3 has 16 amino acids.

CDR3 region: CASSWTGTENTEAFF. CDR3 DNA: TGTGCCAGCAGTTGGACCGGGACAGAGAACACTGAAGCTTTCTTT. The genes are TRBV6-5 and TRBJ1-1, with 7 bases aligning to TRBD1. The CDR3 is 15 amino acids. The V gene's germline CDR1 is MNHEY and CDR2 SVGAGI. J lost 1 base, V lost 4 bases, and 6 bases had no gene match.

The chain recombines TRBV29-1 with TRBJ2-7, with 11 nucleotides matching TRBD1. Germline CDR1 reads SQVTM; CDR2 reads ANQGSEA. The ends lost 5 bases at V and 6 bases at J; junction bases unmatched: 6. The CDR3 extends over 13 amino acids. The DNA of the CDR3 is TGCAGCGTTCTATGGACAGGGGGCTCCGAGCAGTACTTC. Encoded protein: CSVLWTGGSEQYF.

The rearrangement joins TRBV14 to TRBJ2-3; D gene uncertain. The CDR3 is 11 amino acids. Germline CDR1 reads SGHDN; CDR2 reads FVKESK. V lost 4 bases and J 6 bases, leaving 5 bases between the germline ends. CDR3 amino acids: CASSPPDTQYF. The DNA for the CDR3 is TGTGCCAGCAGCCCGCCGGATACGCAGTATTTT.

The sample holds a few counts of this clonotype. The chain employs TRBV7-2 and TRBJ1-3, with D hard to call. This CDR3 region has 15 residues. The germline CDR1 and CDR2 sequences are SGHTA and FQGNSA. The ends were cut back, 0 bases at V and 0 bases at J, with 6 bases in the middle. The CDR3 spells CASSLAGSSGNTIYF. CDR3 bases: TGTGCCAGCAGCTTAGCGGGAAGCTCTGGAAACACCATATATTTT.

This chain uses TRBV7-2 with TRBJ1-2, with unresolved D. Trimming left V 7 bases short and J 3 bases short, with 12 bases between. The CDR3 sequence is 13 residues long. Per the germline V gene, CDR1 is SGHTA and CDR2 is FQGNSA. Here the CDR3 DNA reads TGTGCCAGCACTTCTAGGGAGTACTATGGCTACACCTTC. This sequence encodes CASTSREYYGYTF.

This clonotype turned up a few times. The V call is TRBV7-3, the J call TRBJ2-6; tentatively, D is TRBD1 or TRBD2 (5 bases each). Trimming took 0 bases from V and 0 from J, leaving 15 bases between them. The germline gives CDR1 SGHTA, CDR2 FQGTGA. The CDR3 runs to 19 residues. The CDR3 nucleotides read TGTGCCAGCAGCTTAACCCCGGGACGGTTAAGCTCTGGGGCCAACGTCCTGACTTTC. Amino acids: CASSLTPGRLSSGANVLTF.

This rearrangement joins TRBV3-1 to TRBJ2-5; 7 bases match TRBD1. The ends lost 4 bases at V and 1 base at J; junction bases unmatched: 6. The CDR3 has 15 amino acids. Germline CDR1 reads LGHDT; CDR2 reads YNNKEL (reference sequence). The CDR3 protein is CASSRGRQGQETQYF. Written as DNA, the CDR3 is TGTGCCAGCAGCCGGGGACGACAGGGCCAAGAGACCCAGTACTTC.

The genes are TRBV20-1 and TRBJ2-4, with 11 nucleotides matching TRBD2. After removal of 6 bases from V and 0 bases from J, the junction contained 10 bases not matched to a gene. The CDR3 is 17 residues long. Per germline, CDR1 DFQATT and CDR2 SNEGSKA (reference sequence). The CDR3, as DNA: TGCAGTGCCCCTAGGCTAGCGGGGGGACTAGCCAAAAACATTCAGTACTTC. Protein product: CSAPRLAGGLAKNIQYF.

This clonotype appeared a few times. The rearrangement uses TRBV29-1 and TRBJ1-2, with D possibly TRBD1 on 6 matching bases. The germline V and J ends were trimmed by 6 bases and 4 bases, with 9 bases remaining between them. The CDR3 is 11 amino acids. Germline lookup yields CDR1 SQVTM and CDR2 ANQGSEA. CDR3 in amino acids: CSVSGAYGYTF. The DNA of the CDR3 is TGCAGCGTCTCAGGGGCCTATGGCTACACCTTC.

A few counts support this clonotype. This chain's CDR3 is CASSLGIAGVHEQFF. The CDR3 DNA follows: TGTGCCAGCAGCCTCGGAATAGCGGGAGTTCATGAGCAGTTCTTC. V and J are TRBV7-3 and TRBJ2-1; 9 nucleotides match TRBD2. The germline V gene encodes CDR1 SGHTA and CDR2 FQGTGA. Germline trimming cut 5 bases from V and 8 bases from J; bases unmatched to any gene: 10. CDR3 size: 15 residues.

The chain uses TRBV6-5 and TRBJ1-5; 8 nucleotides line up with TRBD1. V was clipped by 6 bases and J by 7 bases; unmatched bases: 8. The length of the CDR3 is 14 residues. Per the germline V gene, CDR1 is MNHEY and CDR2 is SVGAGI. The CDR3 spells CASRTDRVGQPQHF. The CDR3 DNA is TGTGCCAGCAGGACGGACAGGGTGGGCCAGCCCCAGCATTTT.

This sequence joins TRBV29-1 and TRBJ1-1; 7 bases fit TRBD1. This CDR3 has 10 amino acids. The V gene end was trimmed by 7 bases and the J gene end by 12 bases; junction bases not matched to a gene: 8. Germline V CDR1 and CDR2: SQVTM, ANQGSEA. The CDR3 spells CSETPGQTFF. The DNA of the CDR3 is TGCAGCGAAACACCGGGACAGACTTTCTTT.

The gene calls are TRBV28 and TRBJ2-5; D might be TRBD1 or TRBD2, each matching 6 bases. The V and J ends lost 5 bases and 0 bases respectively, with 19 bases between them. The CDR3 is 17 residues long. CDR1 is MDHEN and CDR2 is SYDVKM in the germline V gene. CDR3 sequence: CASSQPSRGPYQETQYF. The CDR3 nucleotides read TGTGCCAGCAGTCAACCGAGTCGGGGGCCGTACCAAGAGACCCAGTACTTC.

As to this clonotype: This could be a read error, since a much larger clone is one nucleotide away. The V call is TRBV12-3 or TRBV12-4, the J call TRBJ2-2; 8 bases agree with TRBD1. The CDR3 covers 15 residues. After removal of 7 bases from V and 4 bases from J, the junction contained 8 bases not matched to a gene. The CDR3 reads CASNSRTGSTGELFF. In DNA form, the CDR3 reads TGTGCCAGCAATTCTCGGACAGGGTCCACCGGGGAGCTGTTTTTT.

This chain uses TRBV25-1 with TRBJ2-3; the match to TRBD2 covers 10 bases. CDR1 MGHDK and CDR2 SYGVNS come from the germline V gene. The junction had 13 bases not matched to a gene; V was cut back by 3 bases and J by 1 base. The CDR3 has 19 residues. In nucleotides, the CDR3 is TGTGCCAGCAGTGAGAGGGCTAGCGGGGGATTGGACGGCACAGATACGCAGTATTTT. This translates into CASSERASGGLDGTDTQYF. Combining the CDR3 with reference TRBV25-1 and TRBJ2-3 gives the whole variable domain EADIYQTPRYLVIGTGKKITLECSQTMGHDKMYWYQQDPGMELHLIHYSYGVNSTEKGDLSSESTVSRIRTEHFPLTLESARPSHTSQYLCASSERASGGLDGTDTQYFGPGTRLTVL.

In its sample, this clonotype was seen many times. This chain connects TRBV29-1 to TRBJ2-7; TRBD1 matches 8 bases. The CDR3 is made up of 13 amino acids. Per the germline V gene, CDR1 is SQVTM and CDR2 is ANQGSEA. V shed 3 bases, J shed 9 bases, and the junction held 10 bases outside the gene matches. The CDR3 spells CSVDAGQGISQYF. In nucleotides, the CDR3 is TGCAGCGTTGATGCCGGACAGGGAATTTCGCAGTACTTC.

The CDR3 coding sequence is TGTGCCAGCAGCCCTAGGGGACACTCCCGAGCCAAAAACATTCAGTACTTC. Its translation: CASSPRGHSRAKNIQYF. The rearrangement links TRBV7-2 to TRBJ2-4; a possible D gene is TRBD1 (6 bases). The V end lost 5 bases, the J end lost 0 bases, and 17 bases lay between the germline ends. Germline V lookup: CDR1 SGHTA, CDR2 FQGNSA. The CDR3 loop spans 17 amino acids.

The gene calls are TRBV23-1 and TRBJ2-1; D possibly matches TRBD1 or TRBD2 (5 bases each). TRBV23-1 is an open reading frame whose function is uncertain. The V end was cut by 2 bases, the J end by 3 bases, with 11 bases between. The CDR3 runs 15 residues. The CDR3: CASSQRDGYYNEQFF. Here the CDR3 DNA reads TGCGCCAGCAGTCAAAGGGACGGTTACTACAATGAGCAGTTCTTC.

This clonotype was detected ten times or more. The chain is built from TRBV6-2 or TRBV6-3 and TRBJ2-2, with 7 bases fitting TRBD2. Germline V lookup: CDR1 MNHEY, CDR2 SVGEGT. The J segment lost 0 bases and the V segment lost 8 bases, leaving 3 bases of the junction unmatched. The CDR3 consists of 14 residues. Here the CDR3 reads CASGGGTNTGELFF. Written as DNA, the CDR3 is TGTGCCAGCGGCGGGGGAACGAACACCGGGGAGCTGTTTTTT.

V and J are TRBV20-1 and TRBJ1-5; D might be TRBD1 (6 bases). The CDR3 has 15 amino acids. Trimming removed 3 bases from V and 1 base from J, with 13 bases in between. In germline, CDR1 is DFQATT, CDR2 SNEGSKA (reference sequence). The DNA of the CDR3 is TGCAGTGCTAGGGATAACAGGGCAAGCAATCAGCCCCAGCATTTT. Protein product: CSARDNRASNQPQHF.

This clonotype came up a few times. This chain links TRBV15 with TRBJ2-5; D uncertain. V lost 1 base and J 2 bases, leaving 8 bases between the germline ends. The CDR3 is made up of 14 amino acids. The germline V gene encodes CDR1 LNHNV and CDR2 YYDKDF (reference sequence). The CDR3 DNA reads as TGTGCCACCAGCAGAGGGACCTTTCAAGAGACCCAGTACTTC. It translates to CATSRGTFQETQYF.

This clonotype was recorded a few times. The chain links TRBV4-3 to TRBJ2-3, with TRBD2 identical over 13 bases. The V and J ends lost 4 bases and 4 bases, in that order; junction bases with no gene match: 8. The CDR3 has 17 residues. CDR1 is LGHNA and CDR2 is YSLEER in the germline V gene. The CDR3 nucleotides read TGCGCCAGCAGCCGACGACTAGCGGGAGGTTTCTCAGATACGCAGTATTTT. Residues: CASSRRLAGGFSDTQYF.